A selection of T cell receptor beta chains follows, all from one sample in a study of CD8 T cells in ankylosing spondylitis. TCRdb fed the 5' RACE reads into MiXCR, producing one record per CDR3 protein. The data hold under 550,000 distinct CDR3 sequences, with roughly 26% observed a single time. The sample taken for sequencing was blood, either unsorted or a sorted T cell fraction (not recorded which). Every receptor here comes from a male donor with ankylosing spondylitis. Both conserved end residues are part of each CDR3. Fields, in order: D gene, clone size, V gene, J gene, CDR3 DNA, CDR3 protein. The D gene is left open where the match is weak. Part of the rows lack a size; the others show once, few, many or a class for expanded clones.

D gene: TRBD1; clone size: few; V gene: TRBV5-5; J gene: TRBJ2-1; CDR3 DNA: TGTGCCAGCAGATCGACGGACAGGGTGCCCTACAATGAGCAGTTCTTC; CDR3 protein: CASRSTDRVPYNEQFF
D gene: TRBD2; clone size: -; V gene: TRBV20-1; J gene: TRBJ2-7; CDR3 DNA: TGCAGTGCTAGCTGGGGGACTGGGGGAGGGGAGCAGTACTTC; CDR3 protein: CSASWGTGGGEQYF
D gene: TRBD1; clone size: -; V gene: TRBV11-2; J gene: TRBJ2-1; CDR3 DNA: TGTGCCAGCAGCTCCAGACAGGGGGCTTATTGGCAGTTCTTC; CDR3 protein: CASSSRQGAYWQFF
D gene: -; clone size: -; V gene: TRBV29-1; J gene: TRBJ1-2; CDR3 DNA: TGCAGCGTTGACAGGGGTGACTATGGCTACACCTTC; CDR3 protein: CSVDRGDYGYTF
D gene: -; clone size: -; V gene: TRBV9; J gene: TRBJ1-6; CDR3 DNA: TGTGCCAGCAGCGTCCACACTGATTCACCCCTCCACTTT; CDR3 protein: CASSVHTDSPLHF
D gene: -; clone size: -; V gene: TRBV20-1; J gene: TRBJ2-7; CDR3 DNA: TGCAGTGCTACGAACAGGGACTCCTACGAGCAGTACTTC; CDR3 protein: CSATNRDSYEQYF
D gene: -; clone size: -; V gene: TRBV20-1; J gene: TRBJ2-3; CDR3 DNA: TGCAGTGCGGCGACTGAGCTTAGCACAGATACGCAGTATTTT; CDR3 protein: CSAATELSTDTQYF
D gene: -; clone size: -; V gene: TRBV20-1; J gene: TRBJ1-2; CDR3 DNA: TGCAGTGCTAGAGATGGGCGTTATGGCTACACCTTC; CDR3 protein: CSARDGRYGYTF
D gene: -; clone size: -; V gene: TRBV4-1; J gene: TRBJ1-1; CDR3 DNA: TGCGCCAGCAGCCATCCTACAGGGATCCCAGGAGCTTTCTTT; CDR3 protein: CASSHPTGIPGAFF
D gene: -; clone size: -; V gene: TRBV25-1; J gene: TRBJ1-1; CDR3 DNA: TGTGCCAGCAGTGAATCGACAGGTAGGGGCACTGAAGCTTTCTTT; CDR3 protein: CASSESTGRGTEAFF
D gene: -; clone size: few; V gene: TRBV9; J gene: TRBJ1-4; CDR3 DNA: TGTGCCAGCACCCGGACAGCTGATAATGAAAAACTGTTTTTT; CDR3 protein: CASTRTADNEKLFF
D gene: -; clone size: -; V gene: TRBV14; J gene: TRBJ2-5; CDR3 DNA: TGTGCCAGCAGCCCGTCGTACCAAGAGACCCAGTACTTC; CDR3 protein: CASSPSYQETQYF
D gene: TRBD1; clone size: few; V gene: TRBV7-8; J gene: TRBJ2-2; CDR3 DNA: TGTGCCAGCAGCCAACAGGGACAGGGGGCCGGGGAGCTGTTTTTT; CDR3 protein: CASSQQGQGAGELFF
D gene: -; clone size: -; V gene: TRBV6-2/TRBV6-3; J gene: TRBJ2-7; CDR3 DNA: TGTGCCAGCAGCCGAGTCGGAGCCTACGAGCAGTACTTC; CDR3 protein: CASSRVGAYEQYF
D gene: TRBD2; clone size: few; V gene: TRBV5-1; J gene: TRBJ2-1; CDR3 DNA: TGTGCCAGCAGCCTCGGGACTAGCAATGAGCAGTTCTTC; CDR3 protein: CASSLGTSNEQFF
D gene: -; clone size: few; V gene: TRBV4-2; J gene: TRBJ2-6; CDR3 DNA: TGTGCCAGCAGCCAAGTAAGCTCTGGGGCCAACGTCCTGACTTTC; CDR3 protein: CASSQVSSGANVLTF
D gene: -; clone size: -; V gene: TRBV20-1; J gene: TRBJ2-1; CDR3 DNA: TGCAGTGCTAGAGGGTACTACCCAGAGTACAATGAGCAGTTCTTC; CDR3 protein: CSARGYYPEYNEQFF
D gene: -; clone size: -; V gene: TRBV20-1; J gene: TRBJ2-7; CDR3 DNA: TGCAGTGCAGACCGGGACGTACCCGAGCAGTACTTC; CDR3 protein: CSADRDVPEQYF
D gene: -; clone size: -; V gene: TRBV27; J gene: TRBJ2-7; CDR3 DNA: TGTGCCAGCAGGTCGGGGAGGGGGCTGACCTACGAGCAGTACTTC; CDR3 protein: CASRSGRGLTYEQYF
D gene: TRBD1; clone size: -; V gene: TRBV29-1; J gene: TRBJ1-1; CDR3 DNA: TGCAGCGTTACGGGACAGATGAACACTGAAGCTTTCTTT; CDR3 protein: CSVTGQMNTEAFF